The T cell receptor (beta chain) under discussion was sequenced for a study of blood T cell repertoires in COVID-19 (dated by TCRdb to the early 2020s). In the study overall: The collaborator samples originated in the United States, Italy and Spain and spanned the acute and convalescent phases of COVID-19. The material from the prospective study consisted of cDNA or gDNA derived from T cells, B-cell-depleted T cells, or PBMCs. Subjects who had been exposed to COVID-19, were actively infected with it, or had recovered from it provided the deeply sampled blood TCRbeta repertoires that made up the dataset. The repertoires were released in a freely available public database meant as a resource for research on the immune response to SARS-CoV-2. Samples came from the ongoing ImmuneRACE study (first 160 participants) plus 1,254 subjects from 6 global collaborators. A de-identified subject ID, COVID-19 status, age in years and sex were almost always included in the sample metadata. Where HLA class I and class II types were available, the types were taken from metadata supplied by the sample provider, not from assay-based typing. The study at large found these results: The quantity of clinical and demographic metadata differed by source and by participant and was supplied without curation.

The trim is 4 bases for V and 7 bases for J, with a gap of 13 bases between the germline ends. From the germline V gene (reference sequence), CDR1 is LNHDA and CDR2 is SQIVND. The CDR3 spans 13 residues, from the cysteine through the phenylalanine. The retained sequence is limited to the CDR3, 39 bases, with the frame set at the first base. Comment on this clone: It lacks a known antigen. Base-call qualities are not available, and no considerably larger clone is one nucleotide away.

The immunoSEQ Assay, a bias-controlled multiplex PCR, was used to amplify TCRbeta CDR3 regions from genomic DNA. In the authors' own workflow: Within the assay, amplification of reference gene primers was used to estimate how many nucleated cells each sample contained. Sequence reads were collapsed and filtered to measure the absolute abundance of every unique TCRbeta CDR3 rearrangement. Productive Simpson clonality was computed per sample as the square root of Simpson's diversity index over productive rearrangements. What TCRdb holds here is the immuneACCESS table cut down to in-frame rearrangements. Part of the clones is not present; checked against another copy, under half of the missing clones reflect an unresolved V gene, and the others are unexplained. V and J calls and clone size are those listed in that table; D and trimming were worked out from the DNA. The sample table contains about 270,000 clones; only one count was recorded for about 86% of them. The top ten clones comprise approximately 12% of the sample.

At one collaborating source in Seattle, patients were enrolled during active infection and were followed longitudinally through the course of disease. Whole blood was collected in K2EDTA tubes by collaborating institutions according to the institutions' own protocols. For TCRbeta analysis, collaborator samples were shipped as frozen whole blood, as isolated PBMCs, or as DNA extracted from either sample type. The V and J genes are TRBV19 and TRBJ1-1; TRBD1 could be the D gene, as 6 bases match. This clonotype was obtained from a woman under 40 with COVID-19, enrolled during active disease. Input material: peripheral blood. The DNA sequence is as follows: TGTGCCAGTAGTACCTCAGGGGTAGGTGAAGCTTTCTTT. It translates as CASSTSGVGEAFF.